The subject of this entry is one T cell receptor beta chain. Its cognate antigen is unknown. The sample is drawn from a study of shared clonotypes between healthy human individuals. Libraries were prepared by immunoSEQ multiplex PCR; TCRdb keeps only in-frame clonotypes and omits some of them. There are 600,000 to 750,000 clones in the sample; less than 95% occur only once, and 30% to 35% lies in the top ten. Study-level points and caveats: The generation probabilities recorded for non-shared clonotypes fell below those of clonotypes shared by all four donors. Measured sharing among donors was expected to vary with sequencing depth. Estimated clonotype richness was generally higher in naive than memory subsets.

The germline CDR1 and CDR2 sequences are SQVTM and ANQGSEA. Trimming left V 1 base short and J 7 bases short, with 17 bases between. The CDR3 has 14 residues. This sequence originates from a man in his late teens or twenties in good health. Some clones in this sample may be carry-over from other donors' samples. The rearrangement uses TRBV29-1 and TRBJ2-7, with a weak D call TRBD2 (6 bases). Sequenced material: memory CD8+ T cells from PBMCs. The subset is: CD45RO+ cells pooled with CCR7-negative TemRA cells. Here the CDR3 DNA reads TGCAGCGTTGAAGTTTCCGGACTACCCGCGGAGCAGTACTTC. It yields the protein CSVEVSGLPAEQYF.